The 12 T cell receptor beta chains presented below share a single source sample, sequenced in a study of regulatory T cells in long-lasting Graves disease (TCRdb year 2021). Read against the paper, the sample's time point label means: newly diagnosed GD, antithyroid drugs for less than 3 months. For both TCR sequencing and RNA sequencing, RNA was extracted from PBMCs in TRIzol. To prepare the library, multiplex PCR was applied. TCRdb records Illumina HiSeq 4000 as the sequencer. TCR beta libraries were built with iRepertoire HTBI primers and Arm-PCR amplification of CDR3 regions. TCRdb applied fastp at Q25 and MiXCR to the public reads, then kept only in-frame beta chains. Every CDR3 protein is listed once, alongside the most common genes and DNA of its rows. This sample has hundreds of thousands of distinct CDR3 sequences in its table, and approximately 16% of those were observed once. The ten biggest clones cover roughly 27% of the sample.

The data were also submitted as part of a second study, on T cells in Graves' hyperthyroidism and ophthalmopathy.

The sample here was peripheral blood mononuclear cells (PBMCs), taken at new diagnosis, from a patient treated with antithyroid drugs. The receptors come from a man aged 35-49 years with Graves disease. Donor details come from another sample of the same person, matched by shared clones.

This chain connects TRBV12-3 or TRBV12-4 to TRBJ1-1; D remains ambiguous. The CDR3 is 12 amino acids. Between the trimmed V and J ends, which lost 5 bases and 10 bases, there was a span of 14 bases. The CDR3 DNA reads as TGTGCCAGCAGTCCCCAGGCTTGGGTAGCTTTCTTT. Translating gives CASSPQAWVAFF.

This clonotype has a handful of counts. This rearrangement joins TRBV20-1 to TRBJ1-5; D is uncertain. The CDR3 covers 15 residues. CDR1 is DFQATT, CDR2 SNEGSKA, per germline (reference sequence). Between the trimmed V and J ends, which lost 3 bases and 5 bases, there was a span of 17 bases. The CDR3: CSASNFVGYDQPQHF. The CDR3 DNA reads TGCAGTGCTAGCAATTTTGTAGGGTACGATCAGCCCCAGCATTTT.

The V gene is TRBV20-1, the J gene TRBJ2-1; a possible D gene is TRBD2 (6 bases). In germline, CDR1 is DFQATT, CDR2 SNEGSKA (reference sequence). The ends were cut back, 5 bases at V and 1 base at J, with 9 bases in the middle. CDR3 length: 13 residues. The CDR3 DNA sequence: TGCAGTGCTGGCGGGATTTCCTACAATGAGCAGTTCTTC. It translates to CSAGGISYNEQFF.

This clonotype has at least ten counts. The junction differs from germline at one of its ends, possibly a read error. This chain connects TRBV5-1 to TRBJ1-4; 8 bases are shared with TRBD1. CDR3 size: 14 residues. The germline CDR1 and CDR2 sequences are SGHRS and YFSETQ. CDR3 region: CASSLGQGGEKLFF. As DNA, the CDR3 is TGTGCCAGCAGCTTAGGACAGGGTGGAGAAAAACTGTTTTTT.

There are many counts of this clonotype. The chain employs TRBV5-1 and TRBJ2-1, with a weak D call TRBD2 (5 bases). This CDR3 is built from 14 residues. Trimming removed 6 bases from V and 0 bases from J, with 10 bases in between. CDR1 is SGHRS, CDR2 YFSETQ, per germline. CDR3 in DNA: TGCGCCAGCATCGGGGTCTCCTCCTACAATGAGCAGTTCTTC. Amino acid sequence: CASIGVSSYNEQFF.

This clonotype came up many times. V gene TRBV2 combines with J gene TRBJ1-6, with a possible D match to TRBD1 (6 bases). The germline V gene encodes CDR1 SNHLY and CDR2 FYNNEI. V was clipped by 7 bases and J by 10 bases, with 14 bases between them. The length of the CDR3 is 13 residues. The CDR3 is CASTGTNQSPLHF. For the CDR3, the DNA is TGTGCCAGCACGGGGACAAACCAATCACCCCTCCACTTT.

This clonotype was found many times. The chain recombines TRBV6-1 with TRBJ2-7, with 10 bases that match TRBD2. Losses at the gene ends were 6 bases for V and 6 bases for J; bases not matched to a gene: 8. The CDR3 loop spans 14 amino acids. Germline V gene data show CDR1 as MNHNS and CDR2 as SASEGT. The CDR3 is CASRAGTSAGEQYF. CDR3 nucleotide sequence: TGTGCCAGCAGAGCCGGGACTAGCGCGGGCGAGCAGTACTTC.

This clonotype was picked up many times. V gene TRBV30 combines with J gene TRBJ1-6, with 8 bases that match TRBD1. V shed 4 bases and J 7 bases; nucleotides not matched to a gene: 3. CDR3 length: 13 amino acids. Germline CDR1 and CDR2: GTSNPN and SVGIG (reference sequence). This CDR3 is CAWNRQGNSPLHF. In DNA, the CDR3 is TGTGCCTGGAACCGACAGGGGAATTCACCCCTCCACTTT.

This clonotype was counted only a few times. The CDR3 protein is CASSPPDRDRNTGELFF. The DNA for the CDR3 is TGTGCCAGCAGCCCTCCTGACCGGGACAGGAACACCGGGGAGCTGTTTTTT. The rearrangement joins TRBV7-6 to TRBJ2-2, with 7 bases aligning to TRBD1. Trimming removed 5 bases from V and 1 base from J; junction bases left unmatched: 10. The CDR3 runs 17 residues. Germline V gene data show CDR1 as SGHVS and CDR2 as FNYEAQ.

The table lists this clonotype with many counts. The chain carries TRBV28 and TRBJ1-4; no firm D call. Germline loops: CDR1 MDHEN, CDR2 SYDVKM. V lost 5 bases, J lost 5 bases, and 18 bases lay in between. The CDR3 spans 16 residues. The CDR3 is CASSPPMSHVNEKLFF. The CDR3 DNA follows: TGTGCCAGCAGTCCACCCATGTCCCACGTGAATGAAAAACTGTTTTTT.

Points on this clonotype: A single base is all that separates this from a far larger clone, so a read error is likely. The rearrangement uses TRBV28 and TRBJ2-7; D could derive from TRBD1 or TRBD2 (5 bases each). The CDR3 runs 15 residues. V was trimmed by 6 bases and J by 3 bases, leaving 18 bases between them. Looked up from germline, CDR1 is MDHEN and CDR2 is SYDVKM. CDR3 in DNA: TGTGCCAGCAGCGCCGGGACGGTGCCTGGCTACGAGCAGTACTTC. The encoded protein is CASSAGTVPGYEQYF.

Concerning this clonotype: A far more abundant clone sits one base away, making this likely a read error. The genes are TRBV2 and TRBJ2-1; D is possibly TRBD1 or TRBD2 (5 bases each). This CDR3 contains 15 residues. Trimming pared 3 bases from V and 10 bases from J, leaving 19 bases between. Germline assignment: CDR1 SNHLY and CDR2 FYNNEI. The CDR3 bases are TGTGCCAGCAGTGATTGGACGGGACGGCACTACGAGCAGTTCTTC. As protein: CASSDWTGRHYEQFF.